Listed here is a single T cell receptor (beta chain). Its specificity is unknown. This CDR3 region has 13 residues. V gave up 10 bases and J gave up 8 bases; unmatched junction bases: 13. Naive T cells were sorted: CD4+CD8-CD45RO-CD45RA+ for CD4+, CD8+CD4-CD45RA+CD27bright for CD8+. This sample is part of a study of healthy donors' naive CD4 and CD8 T cells. Study-level findings and limits: CDR3 charge plus V and J genes appeared to account for about 13% of CD4/CD8 variance. Reportedly, most V and J gene segments showed naive CD4+ versus CD8+ bias.

TCR libraries were built from 500 to 600 ng of total RNA by linear amplification. TCRdb ran MiXCR on the reads and lists one entry per CDR3 protein. The table records approximately 200,000 distinct CDR3 sequences, around three quarters of them present only once. The source is a pool of human donors in good health; the sample pools cells from several healthy donors. The chain employs TRBV12-3 or TRBV12-4 and TRBJ1-2; 7 nucleotides match TRBD1. Specimen: naive CD4+ and CD8+ T cells sorted from blood, pooled from several donors. The CDR3 loop is CATGETGVYGYTF. The CDR3 DNA sequence: TGTGCCACCGGGGAAACAGGGGTGTACGGCTACACCTTC.